The present T cell receptor (beta chain) was sequenced within a study of technical replicates of blood from a handful of donors. This CDR3 has 17 residues. Germline lookup yields CDR1 SEHNR and CDR2 FQNEAQ (reference sequence). Trimming cost V 7 bases and J 0 bases; bases outside gene matches: 11. TCRdb's copy holds only in-frame clones and misses some; the assay was immunoSEQ multiplex PCR. This table has under 20,000 clones, roughly 83% appearing once. The sample consisted of PBMCs. This TCR was recovered from a human donor in good health. This chain connects TRBV7-9 to TRBJ2-1, with TRBD2 matching 8 bases. The CDR3 is CASNLGGGGTSYNEQFF. In DNA form, the CDR3 reads TGTGCCAGCAACCTCGGGGGGGGAGGGACCTCCTACAATGAGCAGTTCTTC.